Listed here are 5 T cell receptor beta chains from one sample, sequenced in a study of vaccination effects on CD4 cells after COVID-19. No antigens are known for them. ViraFEST used viral peptide pools to expand antigen-specific CD4+ T cells before sequencing. After roughly eleven days in culture, the CD4+ T cells were isolated. Two-dose BNT162b2 or mRNA-1273 vaccination was given to participants. Method: immunoSEQ multiplex PCR; TCRdb's copy keeps in-frame clones and lacks some. Of 75,000 or so clones in the sample, around 74% are singletons; the top ten hold more than 0.85%. The specimen was CD4+ T cells from PBMCs cultured with HCoV-OC43 spike peptides, collected after COVID-19 vaccination. Subset given: HCoV-OC43 spike overlapping peptide pool stimulation. Receptors were obtained from a human donor who received a COVID-19 vaccine.

The rearrangement links TRBV2 to TRBJ1-3; tentative D call: TRBD1 (5 bases). CDR3 size: 15 residues. The V gene's germline CDR1 is SNHLY and CDR2 FYNNEI. The V end lost 4 bases, the J end lost 4 bases, and 14 bases lay between the germline ends. Here the CDR3 reads CASSVGGFAGNTIYF. The CDR3 region has the DNA TGTGCCAGCAGTGTCGGGGGATTTGCAGGAAACACCATATATTTT.

This clone was detected only a few times. The chain links TRBV5-1 to TRBJ2-2, with 8 bases identical to TRBD1. The trim removed 5 bases at V and 3 bases at J, leaving 9 bases unmatched. Germline CDR1 is SGHRS and CDR2 is YFSETQ. The CDR3 totals 16 residues. The CDR3 DNA reads TGCGCCAGCAGTACCGACAGGGGAGCGTACACCGGGGAGCTGTTTTTT. It encodes CASSTDRGAYTGELFF.

A single count supports this clone. This chain uses TRBV7-8 with TRBJ1-2; a weak D match, TRBD1 (5 bases). The CDR3 is made up of 14 amino acids. V shed 1 base and J shed 0 bases, with 6 bases lying between them. Germline V gene lookup returns CDR1 SGHVS and CDR2 FQNEAQ. The CDR3 protein is CASSLGQTNYGYTF. CDR3 in DNA: TGTGCCAGCAGCTTAGGACAGACTAACTATGGCTACACCTTC.

This chain connects TRBV30 to TRBJ2-1; 7 positions agree with TRBD2. The germline CDR1 and CDR2 sequences are GTSNPN and SVGIG (reference sequence). Trimming at V came to 0 bases and at J to 4 bases, leaving 9 bases not matched to a gene. The CDR3 sequence is 16 residues long. The CDR3 here is CAWSVGSSGSYNEQFF. In DNA, the CDR3 is TGTGCCTGGAGTGTAGGGTCTAGCGGAAGTTACAATGAGCAGTTCTTC.

The V gene is TRBV7-2, the J gene TRBJ2-1, with TRBD2 identical over 12 bases. V gave up 4 bases and J gave up 6 bases; unmatched junction bases: 4. The CDR3 is 15 residues long. CDR1 is SGHTA and CDR2 is FQGNSA in the germline V gene. CDR3 bases: TGTGCCAGCAGCTCAGGACTAGCGGGACTCAATGAGCAGTTCTTC. Translation gives CASSSGLAGLNEQFF.